This T cell receptor beta chain is drawn from a study of T cells in Graves' hyperthyroidism and ophthalmopathy. The sample holds many counts of this clonotype. CDR1 and CDR2 from the germline V gene are LNHDA and SQIVND (reference sequence). V gave up 9 bases and J gave up 5 bases, with 13 bases separating them. This CDR3 is built from 12 residues. Clinical symptoms, serum thyroxine and TRAb, thyroid ultrasound and orbital computed tomography together formed the diagnostic basis. TCR beta CDR3 regions were amplified from RNA. Carried out on the TCR CDR3, a first-round RT-PCR used the HTBI primer set. One entry per CDR3 protein results from TCRdb running MiXCR on the multiplex PCR reads. The sample has more than 550,000 distinct CDR3 sequences; roughly 17% are singletons.

This sequence joins TRBV19 and TRBJ1-1; no clear D gene. This receptor was obtained from a man aged 50 to 60 with Graves' hyperthyroidism. The sequencing sample was made of blood. The CDR3 DNA reads as TGTGCCAGCAGCCCTGGTTATACTGAAGCTTTCTTT. Translated: CASSPGYTEAFF.